The table lists the clone carrying this T cell receptor beta chain with a few counts. The target antigen is unknown. V shed 2 bases and J 0 bases; nucleotides not matched to a gene: 10. This CDR3 has 19 amino acids. Germline CDR1 is SGHKS and CDR2 is YYEKEE (reference sequence). These data are taken from a study of early T cells in non-severe SARS-CoV-2 infection. Whole-study results and caveats: VDJdb matching favored anti-spike CD8 responses, missing private and CD4 specificities.

One entry per CDR3 protein, called by TCRdb with MiXCR from the 5' RACE reads. The sample shows over 70,000 distinct CDR3 sequences, 13% to 15% of them seen only once. The material sequenced was whole blood. The sequence was collected from an adult who was a healthcare worker with PCR-confirmed SARS-CoV-2 infection or an uninfected control (not recorded which). The rearrangement uses TRBV5-5 and TRBJ2-7; TRBD2 aligns across 14 bases. This CDR3 reads CASSLGPVGLAGVSYEQYF. Written as DNA, the CDR3 is TGTGCCAGCAGCTTAGGACCAGTGGGACTAGCGGGGGTCTCCTACGAGCAGTACTTC.